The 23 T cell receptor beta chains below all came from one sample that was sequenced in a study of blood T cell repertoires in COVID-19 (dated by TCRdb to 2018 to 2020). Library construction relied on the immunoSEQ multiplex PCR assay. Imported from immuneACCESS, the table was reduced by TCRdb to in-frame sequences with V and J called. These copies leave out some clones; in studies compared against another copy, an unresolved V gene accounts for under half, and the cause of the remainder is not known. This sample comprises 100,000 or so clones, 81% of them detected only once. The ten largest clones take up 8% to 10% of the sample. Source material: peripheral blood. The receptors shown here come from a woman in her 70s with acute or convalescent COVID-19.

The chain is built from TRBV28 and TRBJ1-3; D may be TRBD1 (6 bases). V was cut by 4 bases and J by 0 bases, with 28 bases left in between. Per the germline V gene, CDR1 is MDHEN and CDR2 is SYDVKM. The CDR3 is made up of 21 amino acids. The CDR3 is CASSSPDDGQLNPISGNTIYF. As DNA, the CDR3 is TGTGCCAGCAGTTCCCCCGACGACGGACAGCTAAATCCTATCTCTGGAAACACCATATATTTT.

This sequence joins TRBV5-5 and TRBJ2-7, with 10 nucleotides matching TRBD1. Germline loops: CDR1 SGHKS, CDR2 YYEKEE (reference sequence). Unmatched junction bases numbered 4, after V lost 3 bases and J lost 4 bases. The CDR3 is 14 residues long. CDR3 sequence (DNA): TGTGCCAGCAGCTCGGGACAGGGGACGTACGAGCAGTACTTC. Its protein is CASSSGQGTYEQYF.

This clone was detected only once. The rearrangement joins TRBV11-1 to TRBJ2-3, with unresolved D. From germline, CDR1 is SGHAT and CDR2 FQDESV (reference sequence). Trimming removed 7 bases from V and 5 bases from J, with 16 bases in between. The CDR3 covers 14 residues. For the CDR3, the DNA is TGTGCCAGCAAGGAGAGGCACCCCCAAGATACGCAGTATTTT. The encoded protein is CASKERHPQDTQYF.

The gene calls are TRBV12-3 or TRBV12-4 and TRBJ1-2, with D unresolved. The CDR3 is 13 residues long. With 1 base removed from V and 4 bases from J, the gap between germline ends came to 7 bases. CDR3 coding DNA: TGTGCCAGCAGTTTAGGAGGAGGCTATGGCTACACCTTC. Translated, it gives CASSLGGGYGYTF.

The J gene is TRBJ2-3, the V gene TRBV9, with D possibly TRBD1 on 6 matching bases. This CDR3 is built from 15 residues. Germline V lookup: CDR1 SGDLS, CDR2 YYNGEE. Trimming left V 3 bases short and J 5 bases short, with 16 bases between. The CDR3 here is CASSGPGAVRDTQYF. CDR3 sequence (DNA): TGTGCCAGCAGCGGCCCAGGGGCGGTGAGAGATACGCAGTATTTT.

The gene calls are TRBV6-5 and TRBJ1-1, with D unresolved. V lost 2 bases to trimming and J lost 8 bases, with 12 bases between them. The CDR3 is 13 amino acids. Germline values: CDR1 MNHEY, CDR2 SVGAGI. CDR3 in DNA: TGTGCCAGCAGTTACCCTGGAGTTAAGGAAGCTTTCTTT. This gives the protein CASSYPGVKEAFF.

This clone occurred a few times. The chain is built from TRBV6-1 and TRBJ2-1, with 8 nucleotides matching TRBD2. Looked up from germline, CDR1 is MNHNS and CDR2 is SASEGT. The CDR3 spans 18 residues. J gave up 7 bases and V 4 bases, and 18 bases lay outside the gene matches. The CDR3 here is CASSGPGGSTGGFNEQFF. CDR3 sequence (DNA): TGTGCCAGCAGTGGGCCGGGGGGTTCAACGGGAGGGTTTAATGAGCAGTTCTTC.

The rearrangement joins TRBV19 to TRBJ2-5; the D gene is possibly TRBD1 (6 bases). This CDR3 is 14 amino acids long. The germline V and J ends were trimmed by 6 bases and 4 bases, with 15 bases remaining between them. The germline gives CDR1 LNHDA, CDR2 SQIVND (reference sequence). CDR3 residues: CASRETGFGETQYF. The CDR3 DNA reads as TGTGCCAGTAGAGAGACAGGTTTCGGAGAGACCCAGTACTTC. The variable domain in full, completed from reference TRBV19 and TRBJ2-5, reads DGGITQSPKYLFRKEGQNVTLSCEQNLNHDAMYWYRQDPGQGLRLIYYSQIVNDFQKGDIAEGYSVSREKKESFPLTVTSAQKNPTAFYLCASRETGFGETQYFGPGTRLLVL.

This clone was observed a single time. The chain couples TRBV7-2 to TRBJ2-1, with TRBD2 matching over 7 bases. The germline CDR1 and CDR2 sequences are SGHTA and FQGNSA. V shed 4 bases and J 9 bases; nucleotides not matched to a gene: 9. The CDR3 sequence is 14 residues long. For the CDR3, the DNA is TGTGCCAGCAGCTCCCTGGGGATAGCGGGTGAGCAGTTCTTC. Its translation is CASSSLGIAGEQFF.

The CDR3 sequence: CASSANGEQFF. CDR3 coding DNA: TGTGCCAGCAGCGCCAACGGTGAGCAGTTCTTC. The V gene is TRBV9, the J gene TRBJ2-1; D is unresolved. From germline, CDR1 is SGDLS and CDR2 YYNGEE. V lost 3 bases, J lost 9 bases, and 7 bases lay in between. The CDR3 contains 11 residues.

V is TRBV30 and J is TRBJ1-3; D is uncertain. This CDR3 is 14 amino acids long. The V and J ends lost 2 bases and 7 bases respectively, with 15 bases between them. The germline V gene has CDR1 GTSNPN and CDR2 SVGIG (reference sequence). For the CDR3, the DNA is TGTGCCTGGAGTCCCGGGGATCGGAGCAACACCATATATTTT. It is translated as CAWSPGDRSNTIYF.

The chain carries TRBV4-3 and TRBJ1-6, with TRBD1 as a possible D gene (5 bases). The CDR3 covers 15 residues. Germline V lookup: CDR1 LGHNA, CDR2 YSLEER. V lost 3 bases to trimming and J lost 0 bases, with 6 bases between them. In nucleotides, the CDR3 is TGCGCCAGCAGCCAGACAGCCTCCTATAATTCACCCCTCCACTTT. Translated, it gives CASSQTASYNSPLHF.

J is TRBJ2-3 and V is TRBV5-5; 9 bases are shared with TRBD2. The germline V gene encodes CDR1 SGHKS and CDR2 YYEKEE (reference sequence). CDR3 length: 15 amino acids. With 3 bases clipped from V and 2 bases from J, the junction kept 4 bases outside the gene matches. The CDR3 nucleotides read TGTGCCAGCAGCTGGCTAGCGGGGATCACAGATACGCAGTATTTT. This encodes CASSWLAGITDTQYF.

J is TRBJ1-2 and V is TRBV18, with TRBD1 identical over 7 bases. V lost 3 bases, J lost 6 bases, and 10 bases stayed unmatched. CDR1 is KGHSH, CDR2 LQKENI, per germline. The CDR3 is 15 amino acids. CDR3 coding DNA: TGTGCCAGCTCACCTTTCCGACAGGGAGACGATGGCTACACCTTC. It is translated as CASSPFRQGDDGYTF.

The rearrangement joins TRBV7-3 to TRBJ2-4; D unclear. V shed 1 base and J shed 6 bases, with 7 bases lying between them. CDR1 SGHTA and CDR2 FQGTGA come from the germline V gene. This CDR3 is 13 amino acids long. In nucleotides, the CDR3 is TGTGCCAGCAGCTTAAAGACGGGAAACATTCAGTACTTC. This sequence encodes CASSLKTGNIQYF.

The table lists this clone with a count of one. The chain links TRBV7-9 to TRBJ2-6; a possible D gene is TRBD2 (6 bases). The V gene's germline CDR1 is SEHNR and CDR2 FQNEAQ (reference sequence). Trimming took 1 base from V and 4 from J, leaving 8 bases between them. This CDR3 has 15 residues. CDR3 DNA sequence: TGTGCCAGCAGCTTAGGGGGGGAAGGGGCCAACGTCCTGACTTTC. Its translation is CASSLGGEGANVLTF.

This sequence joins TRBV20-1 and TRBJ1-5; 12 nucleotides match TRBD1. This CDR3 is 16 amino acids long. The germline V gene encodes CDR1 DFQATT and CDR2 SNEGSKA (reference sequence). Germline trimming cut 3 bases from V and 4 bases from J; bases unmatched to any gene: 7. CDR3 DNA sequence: TGCAGTGCTAGTAGTTGGGACAGGGGGCTTAATCAGCCCCAGCATTTT. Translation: CSASSWDRGLNQPQHF.

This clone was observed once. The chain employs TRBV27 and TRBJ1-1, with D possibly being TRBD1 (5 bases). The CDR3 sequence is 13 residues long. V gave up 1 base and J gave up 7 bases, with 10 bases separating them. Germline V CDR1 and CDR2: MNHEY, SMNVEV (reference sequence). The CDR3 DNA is TGTGCCAGCAGTTTATGGGGGGAAGGTGAAGCTTTCTTT. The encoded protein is CASSLWGEGEAFF.

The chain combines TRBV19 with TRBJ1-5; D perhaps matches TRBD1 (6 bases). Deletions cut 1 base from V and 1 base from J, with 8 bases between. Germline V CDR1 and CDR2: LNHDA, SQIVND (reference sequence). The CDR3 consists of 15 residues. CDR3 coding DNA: TGTGCCAGTAGTATAGGGACAGTGAGCAATCAGCCCCAGCATTTT. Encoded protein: CASSIGTVSNQPQHF.

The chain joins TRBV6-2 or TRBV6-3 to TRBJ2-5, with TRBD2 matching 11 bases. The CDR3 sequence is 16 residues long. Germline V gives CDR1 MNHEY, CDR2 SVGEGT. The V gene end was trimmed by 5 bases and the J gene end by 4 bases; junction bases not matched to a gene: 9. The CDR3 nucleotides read TGTGCCAGCAGTACGATTAGCGGGAGGGCCGCAGAGACCCAGTACTTC. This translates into CASSTISGRAAETQYF.

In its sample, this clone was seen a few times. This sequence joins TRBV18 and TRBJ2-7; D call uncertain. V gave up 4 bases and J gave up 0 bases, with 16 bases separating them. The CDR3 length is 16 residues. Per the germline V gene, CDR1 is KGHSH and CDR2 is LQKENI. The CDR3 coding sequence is TGTGCCAGCTCACTAGACACCGACCAATACTCCTACGAGCAGTACTTC. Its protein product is CASSLDTDQYSYEQYF.

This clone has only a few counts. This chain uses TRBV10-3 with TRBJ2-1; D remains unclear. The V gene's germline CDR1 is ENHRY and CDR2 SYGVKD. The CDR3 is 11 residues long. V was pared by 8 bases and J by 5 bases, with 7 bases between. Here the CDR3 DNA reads TGTGCCATCGAACTCAACAATGAGCAGTTCTTC. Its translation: CAIELNNEQFF.

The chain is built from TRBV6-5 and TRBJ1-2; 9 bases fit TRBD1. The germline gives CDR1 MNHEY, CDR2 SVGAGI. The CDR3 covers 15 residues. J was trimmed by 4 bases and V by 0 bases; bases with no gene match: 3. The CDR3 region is CASSYSEQGAYGYTF. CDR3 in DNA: TGTGCCAGCAGTTACTCCGAACAGGGGGCCTATGGCTACACCTTC.